The 7 T cell receptor beta chains below were found in one sample sequenced in a study of blood T cell repertoires in COVID-19. Clones were sequenced by immunoSEQ multiplex PCR, and TCRdb holds only the in-frame ones, with some missing. The sample holds about 240,000 clones, approximately 86% seen once. Sample: peripheral blood. The receptors stem from a woman between 70 and 85 years old with active or convalescent COVID-19.

The CDR3 nucleotides are TGTGCCAGCTCACCGACTAGCGGGGGATCCTACAATGAGCAGTTCTTC. It is translated as CASSPTSGGSYNEQFF. The chain has TRBV18 and TRBJ2-1; 12 bases align to TRBD2. The CDR3 totals 16 residues. V was pared by 3 bases and J by 1 base, with 1 base of the junction left unmatched. From germline, CDR1 is KGHSH and CDR2 LQKENI.

The chain joins TRBV11-2 to TRBJ2-5; D is possibly TRBD1 (6 bases). The V end was cut by 4 bases, the J end by 0 bases, with 12 bases between. There are 15 residues in the CDR3. From germline, CDR1 is SGHAT and CDR2 FQNNGV. CDR3 DNA sequence: TGTGCCAGCAGCTCTCAGGGGTTGTACCAAGAGACCCAGTACTTC. This gives the protein CASSSQGLYQETQYF.

The CDR3, as DNA: TGTGCCAGCGGACAGGCCCATTATAGCAATCAGCCCCAGCATTTT. Its protein product is CASGQAHYSNQPQHF. The V and J genes are TRBV6-5 and TRBJ1-5; 7 bases fit TRBD1. CDR3 length: 15 residues. J lost 0 bases, V lost 8 bases, and 7 bases had no gene match. Germline-derived CDR1 and CDR2 are MNHEY and SVGAGI.

Only one count was recorded for this clone. The rearrangement uses TRBV15 and TRBJ2-7, with 7 bases identical to TRBD2. The CDR3 is 14 amino acids. Germline loops: CDR1 LNHNV, CDR2 YYDKDF (reference sequence). The V and J ends lost 3 bases and 0 bases, in that order; junction bases with no gene match: 2. The CDR3 protein is CATSRGGTSYEQYF. The CDR3 nucleotides are TGTGCCACCAGCAGGGGGGGGACCTCCTACGAGCAGTACTTC.

V is TRBV27 and J is TRBJ2-7; 9 positions agree with TRBD1. There are 13 residues in the CDR3. Germline CDR1 reads MNHEY; CDR2 reads SMNVEV (reference sequence). J lost 7 bases, V lost 8 bases, and 9 bases had no gene match. This chain's CDR3 is CASGRQGGREQYF. DNA of the CDR3: TGTGCCAGCGGTCGACAGGGGGGACGGGAGCAGTACTTC.

This sequence joins TRBV10-1 and TRBJ2-1; TRBD1 agrees at 8 bases. The ends lost 3 bases at V and 7 bases at J; junction bases unmatched: 11. The germline V gene has CDR1 WNHNN and CDR2 SYGVQD (reference sequence). This CDR3 has 16 residues. The CDR3 loop is CASSEDWAGGLNEQFF. The CDR3 DNA reads as TGCGCCAGCAGTGAAGATTGGGCAGGGGGCCTGAATGAGCAGTTCTTC.

A single count supports this clone. V usage is TRBV6-5 and J usage is TRBJ2-1; 10 bases fit TRBD1. The CDR3 contains 15 residues. CDR1 and CDR2 from the germline V gene are MNHEY and SVGAGI. Unmatched junction bases numbered 10, after V lost 6 bases and J lost 8 bases. CDR3 nucleotides: TGTGCCAGCAGACCTCGACAGGGGGCGATCCATGAGCAGTTCTTC. Protein product: CASRPRQGAIHEQFF.